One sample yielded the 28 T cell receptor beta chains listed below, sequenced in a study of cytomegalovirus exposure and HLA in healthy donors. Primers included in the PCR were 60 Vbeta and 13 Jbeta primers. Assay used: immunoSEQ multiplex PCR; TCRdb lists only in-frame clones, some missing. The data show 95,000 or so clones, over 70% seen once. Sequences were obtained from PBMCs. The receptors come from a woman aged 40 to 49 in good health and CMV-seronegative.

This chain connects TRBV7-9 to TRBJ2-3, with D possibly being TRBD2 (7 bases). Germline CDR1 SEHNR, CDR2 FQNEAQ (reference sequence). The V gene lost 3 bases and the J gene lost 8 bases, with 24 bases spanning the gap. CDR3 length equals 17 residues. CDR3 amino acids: CASSFGGAVSGSGTQYF. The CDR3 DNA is TGTGCCAGCAGCTTTGGGGGGGCGGTCTCAGGTTCGGGTACGCAGTATTTT.

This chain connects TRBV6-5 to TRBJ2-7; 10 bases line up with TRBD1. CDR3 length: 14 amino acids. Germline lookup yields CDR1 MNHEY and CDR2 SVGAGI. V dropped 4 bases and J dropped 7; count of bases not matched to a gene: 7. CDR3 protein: CASSFRQGAGEQYF. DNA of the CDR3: TGTGCCAGCAGTTTCAGACAGGGGGCAGGGGAGCAGTACTTC.

The DNA for the CDR3 is TGTGCCAGTAGTATAGGTCCAGGACAACCCCTCCACTTT. As protein: CASSIGPGQPLHF. This chain joins TRBV19 and TRBJ1-6; weak D call: TRBD1 (5 bases). CDR1 LNHDA and CDR2 SQIVND come from the germline V gene (reference sequence). This CDR3 has 13 amino acids. The V and J ends lost 1 base and 12 bases respectively, with 10 bases between them.

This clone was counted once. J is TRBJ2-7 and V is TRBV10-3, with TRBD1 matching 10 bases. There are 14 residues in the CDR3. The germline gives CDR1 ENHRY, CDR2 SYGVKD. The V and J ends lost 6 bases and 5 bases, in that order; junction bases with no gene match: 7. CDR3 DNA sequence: TGTGCCATCAGCAGAGGGGACAGGGGCAACGAGCAGTACTTC. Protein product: CAISRGDRGNEQYF.

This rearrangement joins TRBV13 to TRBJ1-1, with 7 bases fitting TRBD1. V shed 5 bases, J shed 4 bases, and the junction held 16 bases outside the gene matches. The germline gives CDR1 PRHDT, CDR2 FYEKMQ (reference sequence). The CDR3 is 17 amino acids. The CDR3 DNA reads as TGTGCCAGCAGCACGTCAGGGGGGTACTGGAGGCTCACTGAAGCTTTCTTT. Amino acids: CASSTSGGYWRLTEAFF.

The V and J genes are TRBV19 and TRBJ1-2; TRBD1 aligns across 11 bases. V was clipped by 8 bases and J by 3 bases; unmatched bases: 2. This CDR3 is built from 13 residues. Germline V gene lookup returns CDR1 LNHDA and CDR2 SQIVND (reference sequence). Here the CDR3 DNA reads TGTGCCAGTGGACAGGGGGCTGACTATGGCTACACCTTC. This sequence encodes CASGQGADYGYTF.

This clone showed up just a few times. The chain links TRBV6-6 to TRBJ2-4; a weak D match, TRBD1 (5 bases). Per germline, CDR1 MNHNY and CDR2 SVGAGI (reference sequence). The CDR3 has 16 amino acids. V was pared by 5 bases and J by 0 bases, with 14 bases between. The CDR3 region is CASSKDRDLAKNIQYF. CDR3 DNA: TGTGCCAGCAGTAAAGACAGAGACCTAGCCAAAAACATTCAGTACTTC.

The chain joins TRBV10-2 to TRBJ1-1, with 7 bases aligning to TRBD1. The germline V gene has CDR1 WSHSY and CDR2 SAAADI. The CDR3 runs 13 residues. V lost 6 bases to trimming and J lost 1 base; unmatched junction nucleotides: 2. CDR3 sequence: CASRRQGNTEAFF. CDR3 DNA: TGCGCCAGCAGGAGACAGGGGAACACTGAAGCTTTCTTT.

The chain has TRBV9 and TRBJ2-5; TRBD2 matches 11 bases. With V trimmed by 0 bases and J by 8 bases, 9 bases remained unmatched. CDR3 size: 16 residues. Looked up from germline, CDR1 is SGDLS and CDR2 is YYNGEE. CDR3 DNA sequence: TGTGCCAGCAGCGTAGTAGATAGCGGGGGGGTTATCACCCAGTACTTC. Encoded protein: CASSVVDSGGVITQYF.

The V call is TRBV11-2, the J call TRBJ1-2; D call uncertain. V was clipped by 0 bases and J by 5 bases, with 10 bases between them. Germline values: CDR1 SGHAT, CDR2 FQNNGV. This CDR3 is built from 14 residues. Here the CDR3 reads CASSLDLRLYGYTF. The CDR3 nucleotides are TGTGCCAGCAGCTTAGATCTGAGGCTGTATGGCTACACCTTC.

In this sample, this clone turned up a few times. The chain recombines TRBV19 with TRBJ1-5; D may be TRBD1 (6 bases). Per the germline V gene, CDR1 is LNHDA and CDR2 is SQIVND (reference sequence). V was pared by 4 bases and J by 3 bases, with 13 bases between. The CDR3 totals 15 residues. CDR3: CASSRGGAYNQPQHF. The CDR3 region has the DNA TGTGCCAGTAGTAGGGGGGGCGCCTACAATCAGCCCCAGCATTTT.

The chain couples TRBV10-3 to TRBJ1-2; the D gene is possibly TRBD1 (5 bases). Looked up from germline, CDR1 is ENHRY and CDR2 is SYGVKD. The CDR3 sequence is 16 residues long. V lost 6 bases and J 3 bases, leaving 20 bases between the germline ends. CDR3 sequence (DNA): TGTGCCATCAGGGGGACTGTGGGAGGAAAGGACTATGGCTACACCTTC. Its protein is CAIRGTVGGKDYGYTF.

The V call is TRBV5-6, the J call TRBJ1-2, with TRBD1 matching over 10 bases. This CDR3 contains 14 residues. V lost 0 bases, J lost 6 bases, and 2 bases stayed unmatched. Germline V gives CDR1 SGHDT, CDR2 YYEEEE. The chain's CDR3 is CASSLVGTGDGYTF. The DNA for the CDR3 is TGTGCCAGCAGCTTGGTTGGGACAGGGGATGGCTACACCTTC. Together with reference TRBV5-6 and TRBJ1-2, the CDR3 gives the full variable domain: DAGVTQSPTHLIKTRGQQVTLRCSPKSGHDTVSWYQQALGQGPQFIFQYYEEEERQRGNFPDRFSGHQFPNYSSELNVNALLLGDSALYLCASSLVGTGDGYTFGSGTRLTVV.

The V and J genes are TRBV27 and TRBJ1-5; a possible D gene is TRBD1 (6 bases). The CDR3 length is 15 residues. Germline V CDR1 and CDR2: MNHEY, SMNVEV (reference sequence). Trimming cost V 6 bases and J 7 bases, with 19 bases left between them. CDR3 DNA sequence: TGTGCCAGCAGCGGGCTCAGGGGTTTCCACCAGCCCCAGCATTTT. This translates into CASSGLRGFHQPQHF.

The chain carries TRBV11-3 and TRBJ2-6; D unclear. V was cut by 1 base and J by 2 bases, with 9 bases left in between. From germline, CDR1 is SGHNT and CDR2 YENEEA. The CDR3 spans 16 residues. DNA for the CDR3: TGTGCCAGCAGCTTAGGAATGGCCGCTGGGGCCAACGTCCTGACTTTC. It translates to CASSLGMAAGANVLTF. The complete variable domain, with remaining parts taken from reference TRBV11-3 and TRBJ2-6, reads EAGVVQSPRYKIIEKKQPVAFWCNPISGHNTLYWYLQNLGQGPELLIRYENEEAVDDSQLPKDRFSAERLKGVDSTLKIQPAELGDSAVYLCASSLGMAAGANVLTFGAGSRLTVL.

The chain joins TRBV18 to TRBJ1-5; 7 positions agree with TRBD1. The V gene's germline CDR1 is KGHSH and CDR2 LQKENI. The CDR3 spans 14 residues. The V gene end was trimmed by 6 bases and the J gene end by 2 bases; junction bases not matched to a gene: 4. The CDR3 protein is CASSPGQRNQPQHF. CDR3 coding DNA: TGTGCCAGCTCCCCGGGACAGCGCAATCAGCCCCAGCATTTT.

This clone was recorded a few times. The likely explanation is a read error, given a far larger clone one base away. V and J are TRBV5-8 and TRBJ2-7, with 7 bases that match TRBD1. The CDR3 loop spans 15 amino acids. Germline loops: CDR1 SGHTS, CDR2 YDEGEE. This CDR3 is CSSSSPPRGHYEQYF. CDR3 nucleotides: TGTTCCAGCAGCTCGCCTCCTAGGGGGCACTACGAGCAGTACTTC.

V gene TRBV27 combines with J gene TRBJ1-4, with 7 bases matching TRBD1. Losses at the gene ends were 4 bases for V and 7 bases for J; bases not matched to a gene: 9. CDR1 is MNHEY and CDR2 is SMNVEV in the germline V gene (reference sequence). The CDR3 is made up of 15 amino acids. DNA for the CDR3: TGTGCCAGCAGTTCGGACACAGGGGCGCGTGAAAAACTGTTTTTT. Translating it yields CASSSDTGAREKLFF.

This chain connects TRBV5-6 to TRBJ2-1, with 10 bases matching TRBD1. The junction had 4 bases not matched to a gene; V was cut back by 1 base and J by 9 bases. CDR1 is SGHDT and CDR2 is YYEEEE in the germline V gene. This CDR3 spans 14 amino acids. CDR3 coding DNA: TGTGCCAGCAGCTTGCGGACAGGGGGGGCTGAGCAGTTCTTC. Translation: CASSLRTGGAEQFF. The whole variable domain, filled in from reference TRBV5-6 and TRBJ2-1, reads DAGVTQSPTHLIKTRGQQVTLRCSPKSGHDTVSWYQQALGQGPQFIFQYYEEEERQRGNFPDRFSGHQFPNYSSELNVNALLLGDSALYLCASSLRTGGAEQFFGPGTRLTVL.

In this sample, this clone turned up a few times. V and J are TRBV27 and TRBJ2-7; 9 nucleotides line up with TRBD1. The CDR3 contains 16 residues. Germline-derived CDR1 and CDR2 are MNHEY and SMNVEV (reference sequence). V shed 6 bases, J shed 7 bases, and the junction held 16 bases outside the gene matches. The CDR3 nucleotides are TGTGCCAGCAGCCCAGTTTTCGTACAGGGGGCTGATGAGCAGTACTTC. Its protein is CASSPVFVQGADEQYF.

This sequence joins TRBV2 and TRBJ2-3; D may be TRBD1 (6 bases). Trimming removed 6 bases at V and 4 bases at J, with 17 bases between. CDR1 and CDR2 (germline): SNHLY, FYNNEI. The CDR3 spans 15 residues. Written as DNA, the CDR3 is TGTGCCAGCAGCCGAGGGGGTGGGTTGTCAGATACGCAGTATTTT. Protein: CASSRGGGLSDTQYF. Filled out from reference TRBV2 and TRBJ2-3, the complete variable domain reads EPEVTQTPSHQVTQMGQEVILRCVPISNHLYFYWYRQILGQKVEFLVSFYNNEISEKSEIFDDQFSVERPDGSNFTLKIRSTKLEDSAMYFCASSRGGGLSDTQYFGPGTRLTVL.

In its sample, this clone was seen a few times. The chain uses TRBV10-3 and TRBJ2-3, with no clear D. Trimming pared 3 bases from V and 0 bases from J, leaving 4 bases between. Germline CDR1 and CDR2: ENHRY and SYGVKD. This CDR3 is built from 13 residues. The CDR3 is CAISEQSTDTQYF. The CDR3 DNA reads TGTGCCATCAGTGAACAGAGCACAGATACGCAGTATTTT.

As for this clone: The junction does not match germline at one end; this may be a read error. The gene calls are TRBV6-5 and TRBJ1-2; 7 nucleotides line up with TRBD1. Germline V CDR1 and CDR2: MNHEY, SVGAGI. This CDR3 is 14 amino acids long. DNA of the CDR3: TGTGCCAGCAGACCGTACAGGGGCAGGACCCACCCAATCTTC. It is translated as CASRPYRGRTHPIF.

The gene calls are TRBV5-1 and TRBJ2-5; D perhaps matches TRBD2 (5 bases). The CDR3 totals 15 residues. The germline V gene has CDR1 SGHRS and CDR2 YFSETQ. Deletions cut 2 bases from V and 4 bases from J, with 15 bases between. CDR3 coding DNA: TGCGCCAGCAGCTTATCGGACGGAGGCAGAGAGACCCAGTACTTC. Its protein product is CASSLSDGGRETQYF.

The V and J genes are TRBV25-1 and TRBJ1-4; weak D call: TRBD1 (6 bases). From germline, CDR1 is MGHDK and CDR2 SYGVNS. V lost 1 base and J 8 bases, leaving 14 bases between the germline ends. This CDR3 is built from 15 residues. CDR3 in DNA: TGTGCCAGCAGTGAATTGAGGGGGTTAAGGGAAAAACTGTTTTTT. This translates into CASSELRGLREKLFF.

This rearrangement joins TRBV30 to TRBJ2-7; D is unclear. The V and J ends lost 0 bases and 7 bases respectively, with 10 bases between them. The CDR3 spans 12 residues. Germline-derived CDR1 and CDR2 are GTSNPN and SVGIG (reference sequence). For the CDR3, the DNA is TGTGCCTGGAGTGTAGAGCGCGAGGAGCAGTACTTC. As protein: CAWSVEREEQYF. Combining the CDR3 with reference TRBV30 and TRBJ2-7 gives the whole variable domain SQTIHQWPATLVQPVGSPLSLECTVEGTSNPNLYWYRQAAGRGLQLLFYSVGIGQISSEVPQNLSASRPQDRQFILSSKKLLLSDSGFYLCAWSVEREEQYFGPGTRLTVT.

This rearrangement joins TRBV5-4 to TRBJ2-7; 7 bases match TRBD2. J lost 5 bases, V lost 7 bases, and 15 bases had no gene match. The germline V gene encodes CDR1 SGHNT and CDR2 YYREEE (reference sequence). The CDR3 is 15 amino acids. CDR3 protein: CASRPSGLFSDEQYF. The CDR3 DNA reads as TGTGCCAGCCGACCCTCGGGACTATTCTCTGACGAGCAGTACTTC.

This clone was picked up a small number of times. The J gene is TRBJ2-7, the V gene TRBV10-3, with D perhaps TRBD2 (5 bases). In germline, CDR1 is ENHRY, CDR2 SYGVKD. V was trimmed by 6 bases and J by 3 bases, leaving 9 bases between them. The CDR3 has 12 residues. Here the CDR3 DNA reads TGTGCCATCAGCCTAACTAGCTACGAGCAGTACTTC. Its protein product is CAISLTSYEQYF.